These 27 T cell receptor beta chains were all obtained from the same sample, sequenced in a study of blood T cell repertoires in COVID-19. The repertoire was sequenced with immunoSEQ multiplex PCR; TCRdb's copy has only in-frame clones and lacks some. The data contain 150,000 to 180,000 clones, approximately 83% of them singletons. Sequencing was done on a sample of peripheral blood. Every receptor here comes from a woman in her sixties or seventies with COVID-19, enrolled during active disease.

The chain joins TRBV19 to TRBJ1-3, with 7 bases that match TRBD1. CDR3 length equals 15 residues. Germline V gives CDR1 LNHDA, CDR2 SQIVND (reference sequence). Trimming cost V 10 bases and J 2 bases; bases outside gene matches: 11. The CDR3 DNA is TGTGCCACTTCCCCCCCGGGACAGACTGGAAACACCATATATTTT. The encoded protein is CATSPPGQTGNTIYF.

The V call is TRBV6-5, the J call TRBJ1-5, with D possibly being TRBD1 (6 bases). CDR1 is MNHEY, CDR2 SVGAGI, per germline. Trimming left V 6 bases short and J 3 bases short, with 15 bases between. The CDR3 is made up of 15 amino acids. CDR3 nucleotides: TGTGCCAGCAGGAAACAGGGTCGGGACAATCAGCCCCAGCATTTT. As protein: CASRKQGRDNQPQHF.

This rearrangement joins TRBV5-6 to TRBJ2-3; the match to TRBD1 covers 8 bases. This CDR3 has 16 residues. Germline lookup yields CDR1 SGHDT and CDR2 YYEEEE. The ends lost 5 bases at V and 1 base at J; junction bases unmatched: 9. The CDR3 sequence: CASRKEPGQGTDTQYF. The CDR3 nucleotides are TGTGCCAGCAGGAAAGAACCGGGACAGGGCACAGATACGCAGTATTTT.

In this sample, this clone turned up a few times. The chain carries TRBV2 and TRBJ2-1; 12 bases map to TRBD2. Trimming at V came to 8 bases and at J to 7 bases, leaving 3 bases not matched to a gene. The CDR3 sequence is 13 residues long. CDR1 and CDR2 from the germline V gene are SNHLY and FYNNEI. CDR3 nucleotide sequence: TGTGCCAGCTTCGGGACTAGCGGGAATGAGCAGTTCTTC. This gives the protein CASFGTSGNEQFF.

This chain links TRBV6-4 with TRBJ1-1; 7 bases fit TRBD1. The CDR3 has 14 residues. J gave up 4 bases and V 6 bases, and 8 bases lay outside the gene matches. In germline, CDR1 is MRHNA, CDR2 SNTAGT. The CDR3 bases are TGTGCCAGCAGGAGAACTACAGGGGCCACTGAAGCTTTCTTT. Translating gives CASRRTTGATEAFF.

In its sample, this clone was seen once. J is TRBJ2-5 and V is TRBV27; D not certain. Germline CDR1 reads MNHEY; CDR2 reads SMNVEV (reference sequence). The ends were cut back, 8 bases at V and 5 bases at J, with 18 bases in the middle. This CDR3 spans 14 amino acids. The DNA for the CDR3 is TGTGCCAGCCGCAGTTCGTGGGCCCTCGAGACCCAGTACTTC. Its translation: CASRSSWALETQYF.

As DNA, the CDR3 is TGTGCCAGCAGCAGGAGGGAGGGAGGGGAAGAGACTGAAGCTTTCTTT. Translating gives CASSRREGGEETEAFF. The J gene is TRBJ1-1, the V gene TRBV21-1. TRBV21-1 is a pseudogene segment. The CDR3 length is 16 residues.

The genes are TRBV28 and TRBJ1-5, with D unresolved. CDR3 length: 13 residues. Between the trimmed V and J ends, which lost 5 bases and 3 bases, there was a span of 8 bases. CDR1 is MDHEN and CDR2 is SYDVKM in the germline V gene. The CDR3 protein is CASSTVTNQPQHF. DNA of the CDR3: TGTGCCAGCAGTACGGTAACCAATCAGCCCCAGCATTTT.

The chain recombines TRBV9 with TRBJ1-1; 8 bases are shared with TRBD1. Trimming removed 3 bases from V and 1 base from J; junction bases left unmatched: 8. This CDR3 spans 16 amino acids. CDR1 and CDR2 from the germline V gene are SGDLS and YYNGEE. CDR3 sequence: CASSANPTGANTEAFF. For the CDR3, the DNA is TGTGCCAGCAGCGCAAACCCGACAGGGGCGAACACTGAAGCTTTCTTT.

V gene TRBV11-3 combines with J gene TRBJ2-1, with 12 bases lining up with TRBD2. Germline CDR1 and CDR2: SGHNT and YENEEA. The CDR3 contains 17 residues. The V and J ends lost 3 bases and 11 bases, in that order; junction bases with no gene match: 14. The CDR3 loop reads CASSFSTSGSYASKQFF. The DNA for the CDR3 is TGTGCCAGCAGCTTCTCGACTAGCGGGAGTTACGCGTCTAAGCAGTTCTTC.

V usage is TRBV3-1 (or the pseudogene TRBV3-2) and J usage is TRBJ1-1, with 7 nucleotides matching TRBD1. CDR3 size: 15 residues. Germline values: CDR1 LGHDT, CDR2 YNNKEL (reference sequence). Trimming took 4 bases from V and 3 from J; bases not matched to a gene: 8. This CDR3 is CASSLRDRRYTEAFF. In nucleotides, the CDR3 is TGTGCCAGCAGCCTTCGGGACAGACGCTACACTGAAGCTTTCTTT.

CDR3 DNA sequence: TGTGCCAGCTCGCATGCCAGGGCTGGGGCCAACGTCCTGACTTTC. Protein product: CASSHARAGANVLTF. The chain has TRBV18 and TRBJ2-6, with D perhaps matching TRBD1 (5 bases). The CDR3 is 15 residues long. Deletions cut 6 bases from V and 2 bases from J, with 11 bases between. Germline CDR1 is KGHSH and CDR2 is LQKENI.

V is TRBV6-5 and J is TRBJ1-2; D possibly corresponds to TRBD1 (6 bases). The CDR3 contains 11 residues. V gave up 9 bases and J gave up 6 bases, with 11 bases separating them. CDR1 MNHEY and CDR2 SVGAGI come from the germline V gene. The CDR3 protein is CASGQGNGYTF. The DNA of the CDR3 is TGTGCCAGTGGGCAGGGGAATGGCTACACCTTC.

Here the CDR3 DNA reads TGTGCCAGCAGTTCGACCGACAGTCTTAGCGGCTACACCTTC. Its translation: CASSSTDSLSGYTF. The chain uses TRBV27 and TRBJ1-2, with a tentative D call TRBD1 (5 bases). CDR3 length: 14 residues. Looked up from germline, CDR1 is MNHEY and CDR2 is SMNVEV (reference sequence). Trimming took off 4 bases at V and 8 bases at J, with 17 bases between the two ends.

This chain links TRBV2 with TRBJ1-4, with D hard to call. The germline V gene has CDR1 SNHLY and CDR2 FYNNEI. The CDR3 has 16 amino acids. Trimming left V 6 bases short and J 5 bases short, with 19 bases between. DNA for the CDR3: TGTGCCAGCAGCCCCGAGGACGGACTGTTAAATGAAAAACTGTTTTTT. Protein product: CASSPEDGLLNEKLFF.

The chain combines TRBV5-1 with TRBJ2-7; the match to TRBD2 covers 7 bases. V trimming: 2 bases; J trimming: 0 bases; junction bases outside the gene matches: 5. The CDR3 covers 15 residues. Per germline, CDR1 SGHRS and CDR2 YFSETQ. The CDR3 sequence is CASSFGGELSYEQYF. DNA for the CDR3: TGCGCCAGCAGCTTTGGGGGGGAACTCTCCTACGAGCAGTACTTC. Variable domain in full (rest from reference TRBV5-1 and TRBJ2-7): KAGVTQTPRYLIKTRGQQVTLSCSPISGHRSVSWYQQTPGQGLQFLFEYFSETQRNKGNFPGRFSGRQFSNSRSEMNVSTLELGDSALYLCASSFGGELSYEQYFGPGTRLTVT.

CDR3 DNA: TGTGCAAGTCGAGAACGGGATCTTAGAGGCTACACCTTC. As protein: CASRERDLRGYTF. V usage is TRBV12-2 and J usage is TRBJ1-2. TRBV12-2 is a pseudogene. The CDR3 runs to 13 residues.

The rearrangement uses TRBV6-5 and TRBJ1-5, with 7 bases identical to TRBD1. The CDR3 is 14 residues long. Per the germline V gene, CDR1 is MNHEY and CDR2 is SVGAGI. The V gene end was trimmed by 5 bases and the J gene end by 6 bases; junction bases not matched to a gene: 7. This CDR3 reads CASSKIDRAQPQHF. As DNA, the CDR3 is TGTGCCAGCAGTAAAATTGACAGGGCTCAGCCCCAGCATTTT.

V and J are TRBV4-1 and TRBJ1-2; 7 positions match TRBD1. V shed 1 base and J 4 bases; nucleotides not matched to a gene: 0. This CDR3 comprises 13 residues. Germline values: CDR1 MGHRA, CDR2 YSYEKL. The DNA for the CDR3 is TGCGCCAGCAGCCAAGCAGGGGGCTATGGCTACACCTTC. The encoded protein is CASSQAGGYGYTF.

V and J are TRBV19 and TRBJ2-5, with no clear D. This CDR3 is 15 amino acids long. Between the trimmed V and J ends, which lost 3 bases and 0 bases, there was a span of 11 bases. Per the germline V gene, CDR1 is LNHDA and CDR2 is SQIVND (reference sequence). CDR3 protein: CASSISLRYQETQYF. In nucleotides, the CDR3 is TGTGCCAGTAGTATCTCACTGAGGTACCAAGAGACCCAGTACTTC.

The chain is built from TRBV7-3 and TRBJ1-1; 7 nucleotides align to TRBD1. V lost 1 base to trimming and J lost 4 bases; unmatched junction nucleotides: 9. Per germline, CDR1 SGHTA and CDR2 FQGTGA. The CDR3 extends over 16 amino acids. CDR3 in amino acids: CASSLSPTGWGTEAFF. The CDR3 DNA reads TGTGCCAGCAGCTTAAGCCCGACAGGGTGGGGCACTGAAGCTTTCTTT.

J is TRBJ1-5 and V is TRBV19; no clear D. The CDR3 contains 15 residues. Looked up from germline, CDR1 is LNHDA and CDR2 is SQIVND (reference sequence). With 1 base removed from V and 0 bases from J, the gap between germline ends came to 7 bases. This chain's CDR3 is CASSIVLYSNQPQHF. The CDR3 coding sequence is TGTGCCAGTAGTATAGTCCTATATAGCAATCAGCCCCAGCATTTT.

The V and J genes are TRBV14 and TRBJ2-1; TRBD2 matches at 10 bases. CDR1 is SGHDN, CDR2 FVKESK, per germline. The CDR3 runs 18 residues. The J segment lost 8 bases and the V segment lost 4 bases, leaving 17 bases of the junction unmatched. The CDR3 loop is CASSPRPLAGASRHEQFF. CDR3 in DNA: TGTGCCAGCAGCCCCCGACCGCTAGCGGGAGCCTCTCGCCATGAGCAGTTCTTC.

This clone was found many times. V and J are TRBV29-1 and TRBJ1-2, with 7 bases identical to TRBD1. The V gene's germline CDR1 is SQVTM and CDR2 ANQGSEA. The CDR3 sequence is 14 residues long. With 7 bases clipped from V and 0 bases from J, the junction kept 8 bases outside the gene matches. Here the CDR3 DNA reads TGCAGCGCCGTCGGACAGGCAGCTAACTATGGCTACACCTTC. Amino acids: CSAVGQAANYGYTF. Based on the CDR3 plus reference TRBV29-1 and TRBJ1-2, the full variable domain is SAVISQKPSRDICQRGTSLTIQCQVDSQVTMMFWYRQQPGQSLTLIATANQGSEATYESGFVIDKFPISRPNLTFSTLTVSNMSPEDSSIYLCSAVGQAANYGYTFGSGTRLTVV.

The chain combines TRBV25-1 with TRBJ1-1; D uncertain. Trimming stripped 4 bases from V and 0 bases from J, with 6 bases between. The CDR3 totals 13 residues. Germline-derived CDR1 and CDR2 are MGHDK and SYGVNS. The DNA for the CDR3 is TGTGCCAGCAGTGGTGGAGTGAACACTGAAGCTTTCTTT. Encoded protein: CASSGGVNTEAFF. Variable domain in full (rest from reference TRBV25-1 and TRBJ1-1): EADIYQTPRYLVIGTGKKITLECSQTMGHDKMYWYQQDPGMELHLIHYSYGVNSTEKGDLSSESTVSRIRTEHFPLTLESARPSHTSQYLCASSGGVNTEAFFGQGTRLTVV.

The V and J genes are TRBV11-1 and TRBJ1-1; 8 nucleotides match TRBD1. The CDR3 covers 15 residues. Germline CDR1 reads SGHAT; CDR2 reads FQDESV (reference sequence). With V trimmed by 4 bases and J by 1 base, 5 bases remained unmatched. CDR3 DNA: TGTGCCAGCAGCTCTTCCGACAGGGGGAACACTGAAGCTTTCTTT. It yields the protein CASSSSDRGNTEAFF.

The chain employs TRBV5-4 and TRBJ1-1; weak D call: TRBD1 (5 bases). The CDR3 runs 12 residues. Trimming shortened V by 3 bases and J by 7 bases, and 10 bases separated the two germline ends. The germline CDR1 and CDR2 sequences are SGHNT and YYREEE (reference sequence). The CDR3 sequence: CASSWGGGEAFF. Here the CDR3 DNA reads TGTGCCAGCAGCTGGGGCGGGGGTGAAGCTTTCTTT.